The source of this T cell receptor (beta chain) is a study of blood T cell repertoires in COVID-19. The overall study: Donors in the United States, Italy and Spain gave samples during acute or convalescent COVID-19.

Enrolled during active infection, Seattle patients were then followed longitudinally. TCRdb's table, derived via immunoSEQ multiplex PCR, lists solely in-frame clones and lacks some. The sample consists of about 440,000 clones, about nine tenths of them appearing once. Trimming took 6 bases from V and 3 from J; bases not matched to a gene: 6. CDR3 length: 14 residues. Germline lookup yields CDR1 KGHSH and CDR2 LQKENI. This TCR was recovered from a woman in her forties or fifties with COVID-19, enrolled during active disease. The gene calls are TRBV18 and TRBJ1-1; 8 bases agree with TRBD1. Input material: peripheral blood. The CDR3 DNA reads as TGTGCCAGCTCCCGCGGACAGGGCTACACTGAAGCTTTCTTT. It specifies CASSRGQGYTEAFF.